This TCR beta chain was sequenced for a study of blood T cell repertoires in COVID-19. Overall study context: The United States, Italy and Spain were the sources of the acute and convalescent COVID-19 samples.

Sequencing was performed with immunoSEQ multiplex PCR; in TCRdb, only in-frame clones are kept and a portion is missing. The sample records some 230,000 clones, around 80% being singletons. Per the germline V gene, CDR1 is LGHDT and CDR2 is YNNKEL (reference sequence). The CDR3 is 15 amino acids. Trimming removed 4 bases from V and 3 bases from J, with 15 bases in between. The TCR sequence derives from an older woman who had recovered from COVID-19. Input material: peripheral blood. This chain joins TRBV3-1 (or the pseudogene TRBV3-2) and TRBJ1-2; weak D call: TRBD1 (6 bases). The CDR3 loop reads CASSPARGADYGYTF. The CDR3 region has the DNA TGTGCCAGCAGCCCGGCGCGGGGGGCAGACTATGGCTACACCTTC.